The clone carrying this T cell receptor (beta chain) was counted once. These data belong to a study of control samples from healthy donors and cancer patients. Using immunoSEQ multiplex PCR, the repertoire was profiled, and TCRdb retains in-frame clones only, with some absent. The sample lists about 170,000 clones, around 88% seen once, with over 4% in the top ten. CDR3 size: 13 residues. V lost 5 bases to trimming and J lost 4 bases, with 11 bases between them. Looked up from germline, CDR1 is LNHDA and CDR2 is SQIVND (reference sequence). Sequenced: blood. This sequence joins TRBV19 and TRBJ2-5; the D call may be TRBD1 or TRBD2 (6 bases each). This TCR was recovered from a woman aged 25 to 45 in good health. The CDR3 region has the DNA TGTGCCAGTAGTGGGGGGCGGGGAGAGACCCAGTACTTC. Translated: CASSGGRGETQYF.